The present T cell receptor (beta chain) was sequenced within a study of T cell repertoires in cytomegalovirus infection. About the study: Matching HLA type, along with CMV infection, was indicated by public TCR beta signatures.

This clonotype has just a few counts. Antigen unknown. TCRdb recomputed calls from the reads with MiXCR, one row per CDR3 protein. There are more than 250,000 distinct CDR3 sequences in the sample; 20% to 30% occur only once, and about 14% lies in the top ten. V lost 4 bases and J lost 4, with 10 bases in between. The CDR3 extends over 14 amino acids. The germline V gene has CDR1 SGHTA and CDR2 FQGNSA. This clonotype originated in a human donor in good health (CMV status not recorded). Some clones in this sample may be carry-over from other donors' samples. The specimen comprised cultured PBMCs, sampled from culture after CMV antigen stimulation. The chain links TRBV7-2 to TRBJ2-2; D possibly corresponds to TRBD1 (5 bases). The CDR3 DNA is TGTGCCAGCAGCTCGACAGACCGCACCGGGGAGCTGTTTTTT. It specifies CASSSTDRTGELFF. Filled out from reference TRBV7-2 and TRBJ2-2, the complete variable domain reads GAGVSQSPSNKVTEKGKDVELRCDPISGHTALYWYRQSLGQGLEFLIYFQGNSAPDKSGLPSDRFSAERTGGSVSTLTIQRTQQEDSAVYLCASSSTDRTGELFFGEGSRLTVL.